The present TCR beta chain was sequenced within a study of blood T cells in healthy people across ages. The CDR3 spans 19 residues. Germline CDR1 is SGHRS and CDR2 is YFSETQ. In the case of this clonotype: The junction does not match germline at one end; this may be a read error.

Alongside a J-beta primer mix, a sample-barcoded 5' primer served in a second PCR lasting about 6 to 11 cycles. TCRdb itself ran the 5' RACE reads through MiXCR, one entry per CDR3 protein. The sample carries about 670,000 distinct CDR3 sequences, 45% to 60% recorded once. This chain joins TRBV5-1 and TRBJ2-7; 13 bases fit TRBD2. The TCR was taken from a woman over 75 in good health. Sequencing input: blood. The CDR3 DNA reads TGCGTCAGCAGCCATCCCCGAGGACTAGCGGGAGTCCACGTTTACGAGCAGTACTTC. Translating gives CVSSHPRGLAGVHVYEQYF.